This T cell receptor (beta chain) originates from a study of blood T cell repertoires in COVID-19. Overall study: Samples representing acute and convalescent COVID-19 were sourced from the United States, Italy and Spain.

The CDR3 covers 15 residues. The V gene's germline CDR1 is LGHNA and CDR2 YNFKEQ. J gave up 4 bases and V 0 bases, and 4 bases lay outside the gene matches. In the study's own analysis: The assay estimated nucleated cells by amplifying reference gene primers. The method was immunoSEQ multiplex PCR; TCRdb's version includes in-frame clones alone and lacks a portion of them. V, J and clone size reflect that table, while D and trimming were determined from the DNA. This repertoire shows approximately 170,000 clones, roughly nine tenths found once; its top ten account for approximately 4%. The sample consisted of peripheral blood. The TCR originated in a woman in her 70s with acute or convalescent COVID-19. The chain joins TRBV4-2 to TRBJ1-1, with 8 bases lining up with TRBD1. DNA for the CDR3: TGTGCCAGCAGCCAAGAATCCAGGGGGCGCACTGAAGCTTTCTTT. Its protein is CASSQESRGRTEAFF.